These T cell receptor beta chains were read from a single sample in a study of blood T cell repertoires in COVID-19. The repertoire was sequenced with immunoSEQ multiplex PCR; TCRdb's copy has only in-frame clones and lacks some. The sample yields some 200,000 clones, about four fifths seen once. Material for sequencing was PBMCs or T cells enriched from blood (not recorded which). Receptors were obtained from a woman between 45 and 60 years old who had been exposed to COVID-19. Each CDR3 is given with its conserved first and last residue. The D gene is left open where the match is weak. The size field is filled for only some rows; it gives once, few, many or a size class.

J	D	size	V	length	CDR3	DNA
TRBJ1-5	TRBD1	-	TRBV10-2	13	CASSTQGAQPQHF	TGCGCCAGCAGTACCCAGGGGGCACAGCCCCAGCATTTT
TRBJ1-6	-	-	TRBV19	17	CASSIGGLSSYNSPLHF	TGTGCCAGTAGTATTGGGGGGTTGAGCTCCTATAATTCACCCCTCCACTTT
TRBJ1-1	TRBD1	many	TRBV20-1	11	CGTGENTEAFF	TGCGGAACAGGGGAGAACACTGAAGCTTTCTTT
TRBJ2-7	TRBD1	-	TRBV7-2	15	CASSLARGLAYEQYF	TGTGCCAGCAGCTTAGCTAGGGGGCTTGCCTACGAGCAGTACTTC
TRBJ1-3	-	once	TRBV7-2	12	CASAGSGNTIYF	TGTGCCAGCGCGGGGTCTGGAAACACCATATATTTT
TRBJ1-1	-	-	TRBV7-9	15	CASSLIPSENTEAFF	TGTGCCAGCAGCTTAATCCCCTCAGAGAACACTGAAGCTTTCTTT
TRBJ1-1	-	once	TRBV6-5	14	CANSLREGNTEAFF	TGTGCCAACTCCCTCAGGGAGGGCAACACTGAAGCTTTCTTT
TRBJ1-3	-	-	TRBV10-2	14	CASGTGASGNTIYF	TGCGCCAGCGGGACTGGGGCCTCTGGAAACACCATATATTTT
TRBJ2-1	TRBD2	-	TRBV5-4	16	CASSLGSGGAYNEQFF	TGTGCCAGCAGCTTAGGTAGCGGGGGGGCCTACAATGAGCAGTTCTTC
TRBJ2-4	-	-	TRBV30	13	CAWSVRSEGIQYF	TGTGCCTGGAGTGTACGGAGTGAAGGCATTCAGTACTTC
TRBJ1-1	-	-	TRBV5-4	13	CASSRSRETVAFF	TGTGCCAGCAGCCGATCCAGGGAAACCGTAGCTTTCTTT
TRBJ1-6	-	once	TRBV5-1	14	CASSPGGGNSPLHF	TGCGCCAGCAGTCCTGGGGGGGGGAATTCACCCCTCCACTTT
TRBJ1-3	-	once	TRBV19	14	CASSVGHSGNTIYF	TGTGCCAGTAGTGTGGGACACTCTGGAAACACCATATATTTT
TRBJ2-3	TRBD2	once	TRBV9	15	CASSVGAGGPDTQYF	TGTGCCAGCAGCGTAGGAGCGGGGGGCCCGGATACGCAGTATTTT
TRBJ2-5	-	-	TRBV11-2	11	CASSLEETQYF	TGTGCCAGCAGCTTGGAGGAGACCCAGTACTTC
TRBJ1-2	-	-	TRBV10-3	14	CAISESPGRGGYTF	TGTGCCATCAGTGAGTCGCCAGGGAGGGGCGGCTACACCTTC
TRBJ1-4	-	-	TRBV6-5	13	CASMRQLNEKLFF	TGTGCCAGCATGAGACAGCTTAATGAAAAACTGTTTTTT
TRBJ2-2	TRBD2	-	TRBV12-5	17	CASGAPGLATNTGELFF	TGTGCTAGTGGTGCACCGGGACTAGCGACGAACACCGGGGAGCTGTTTTTT
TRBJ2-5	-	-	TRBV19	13	CASSIAKRETQYF	TGTGCCAGTAGTATAGCGAAGCGGGAGACCCAGTACTTC
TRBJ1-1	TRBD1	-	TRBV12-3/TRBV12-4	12	CASRAGGTEAFF	TGTGCCAGCAGGGCAGGGGGCACTGAAGCTTTCTTT
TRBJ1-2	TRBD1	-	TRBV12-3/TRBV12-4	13	CASSLNRGHGYTF	TGTGCCAGCAGTTTGAACAGGGGGCATGGCTACACCTTC
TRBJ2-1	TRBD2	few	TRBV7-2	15	CASSLTSGAYNEQFF	TGTGCCAGCAGCTTAACTAGCGGGGCCTACAATGAGCAGTTCTTC
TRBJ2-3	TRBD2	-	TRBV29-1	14	CSVSGLGNTDTQYF	TGCAGCGTTTCGGGACTAGGGAACACAGATACGCAGTATTTT
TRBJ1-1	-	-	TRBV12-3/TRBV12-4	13	CASSGFPNTEAFF	TGTGCCAGCAGCGGGTTCCCGAACACTGAAGCTTTCTTT
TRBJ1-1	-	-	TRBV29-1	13	CSVKGHLNTEAFF	TGCAGCGTTAAAGGACACCTGAACACTGAAGCTTTCTTT
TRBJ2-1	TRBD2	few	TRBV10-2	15	CASKEIAGDYNEQFF	TGCGCCAGCAAAGAAATAGCGGGGGACTACAATGAGCAGTTCTTC
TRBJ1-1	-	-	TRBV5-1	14	CASSPPADRSKAFF	TGCGCCAGCAGCCCTCCTGCGGACAGATCAAAAGCTTTCTTT
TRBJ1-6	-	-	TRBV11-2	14	CASSLKGPGSPLHF	TGTGCCAGCAGCTTAAAGGGGCCTGGCTCACCCCTCCACTTT
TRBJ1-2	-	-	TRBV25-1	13	CASSDRRARGYTF	TGTGCCAGCAGTGATCGGAGAGCGCGGGGCTACACCTTC
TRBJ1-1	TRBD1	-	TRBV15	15	CATSLGTAGNTEAFF	TGTGCCACCAGCTTAGGGACAGCCGGGAACACTGAAGCTTTCTTT
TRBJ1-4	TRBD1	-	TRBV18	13	CASSPTGGKKLFF	TGTGCCAGCTCACCGACAGGGGGGAAAAAACTGTTTTTT
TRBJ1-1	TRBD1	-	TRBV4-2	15	CASSQGVTGVGEAFF	TGTGCCAGCAGCCAAGGTGTCACAGGGGTCGGTGAAGCTTTCTTT
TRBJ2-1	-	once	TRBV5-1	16	CASSFGGGRSYNEQFF	TGCGCCAGCAGCTTCGGCGGGGGCCGCTCCTACAATGAGCAGTTCTTC
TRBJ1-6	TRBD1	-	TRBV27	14	CASSSDRGSSPLHF	TGTGCCAGCAGCTCAGACAGGGGAAGTTCACCCCTCCACTTT
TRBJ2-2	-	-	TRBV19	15	CASSPGGTNAGELFF	TGTGCCAGTAGCCCGGGTGGGACAAATGCCGGGGAGCTGTTTTTT
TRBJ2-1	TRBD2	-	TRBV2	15	CASIMSGGAGNEQFF	TGTGCCAGCATTATGAGCGGGGGGGCTGGGAATGAGCAGTTCTTC
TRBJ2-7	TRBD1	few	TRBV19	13	CASQGTDPYEQYF	TGTGCCTCCCAAGGGACAGATCCCTACGAGCAGTACTTC
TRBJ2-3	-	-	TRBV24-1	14	CATSDPWGDDTQYF	TGTGCCACCAGTGACCCCTGGGGGGACGATACGCAGTATTTT
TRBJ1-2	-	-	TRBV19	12	CASINGQYGYTF	TGTGCCAGTATCAACGGACAGTATGGCTACACCTTC
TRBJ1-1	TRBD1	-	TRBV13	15	CASSLPQGYVTEAFF	TGTGCCAGCAGCCTACCACAGGGGTATGTCACTGAAGCTTTCTTT
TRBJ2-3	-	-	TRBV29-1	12	CSGRQSTDTQYF	TGCAGCGGGCGACAGAGCACAGATACGCAGTATTTT